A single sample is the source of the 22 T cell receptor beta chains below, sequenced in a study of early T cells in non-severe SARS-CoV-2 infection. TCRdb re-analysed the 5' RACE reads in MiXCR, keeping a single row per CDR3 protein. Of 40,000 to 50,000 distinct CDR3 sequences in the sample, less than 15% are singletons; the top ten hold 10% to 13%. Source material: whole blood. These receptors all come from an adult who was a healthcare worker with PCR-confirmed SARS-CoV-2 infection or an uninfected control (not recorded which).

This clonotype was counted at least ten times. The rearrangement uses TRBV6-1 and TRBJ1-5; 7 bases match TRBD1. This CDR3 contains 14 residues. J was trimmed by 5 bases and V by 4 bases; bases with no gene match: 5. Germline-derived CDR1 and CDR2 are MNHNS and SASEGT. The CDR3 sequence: CASSGQGPHQPQHF. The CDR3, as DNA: TGTGCCAGCAGTGGACAGGGACCCCATCAGCCCCAGCATTTT.

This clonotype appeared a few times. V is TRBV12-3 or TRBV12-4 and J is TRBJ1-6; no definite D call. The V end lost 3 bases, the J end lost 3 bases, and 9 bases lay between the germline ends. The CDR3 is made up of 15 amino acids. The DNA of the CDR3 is TGTGCCAGCAGTTTGAAGTCAGTCTATAATTCACCCCTCCACTTT. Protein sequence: CASSLKSVYNSPLHF.

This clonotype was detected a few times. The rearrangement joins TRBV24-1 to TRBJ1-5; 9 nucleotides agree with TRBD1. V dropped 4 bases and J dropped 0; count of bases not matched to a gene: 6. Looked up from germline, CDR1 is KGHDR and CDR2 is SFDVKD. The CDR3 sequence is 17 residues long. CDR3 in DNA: TGTGCCACCAGTGAGGGACAGGGAGGGCATAGCAATCAGCCCCAGCATTTT. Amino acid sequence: CATSEGQGGHSNQPQHF.

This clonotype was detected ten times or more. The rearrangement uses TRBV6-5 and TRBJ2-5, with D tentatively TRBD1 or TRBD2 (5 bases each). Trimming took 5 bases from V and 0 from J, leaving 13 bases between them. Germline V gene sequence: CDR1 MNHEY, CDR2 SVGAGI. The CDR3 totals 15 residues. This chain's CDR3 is CASSLRDGDQETQYF. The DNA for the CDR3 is TGTGCCAGCAGTCTCCGGGACGGAGACCAAGAGACCCAGTACTTC.

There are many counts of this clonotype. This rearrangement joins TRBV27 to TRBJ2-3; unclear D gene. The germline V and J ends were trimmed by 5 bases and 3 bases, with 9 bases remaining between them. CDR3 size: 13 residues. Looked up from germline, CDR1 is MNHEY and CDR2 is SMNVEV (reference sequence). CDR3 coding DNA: TGTGCCAGCAGTCTACGGAGAACAGATACGCAGTATTTT. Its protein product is CASSLRRTDTQYF.

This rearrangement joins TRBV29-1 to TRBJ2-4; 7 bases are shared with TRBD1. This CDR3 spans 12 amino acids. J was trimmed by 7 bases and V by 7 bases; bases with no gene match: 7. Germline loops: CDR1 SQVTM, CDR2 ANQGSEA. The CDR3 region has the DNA TGCAGCGCCCGAACGGGACAGAACATTCAGTACTTC. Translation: CSARTGQNIQYF.

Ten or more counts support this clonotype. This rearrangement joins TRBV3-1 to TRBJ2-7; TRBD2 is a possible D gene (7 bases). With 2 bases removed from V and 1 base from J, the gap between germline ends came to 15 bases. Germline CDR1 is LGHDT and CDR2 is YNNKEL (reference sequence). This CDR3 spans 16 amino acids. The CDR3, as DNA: TGTGCCAGCAGCCAATCGGGCGGGGGCAGATCCTACGAGCAGTACTTC. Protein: CASSQSGGGRSYEQYF.

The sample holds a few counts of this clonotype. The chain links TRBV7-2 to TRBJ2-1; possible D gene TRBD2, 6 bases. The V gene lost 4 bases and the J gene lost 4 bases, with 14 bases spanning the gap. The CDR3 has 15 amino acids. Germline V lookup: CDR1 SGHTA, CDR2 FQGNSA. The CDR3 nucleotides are TGTGCCAGCAGCTCCGGGGACTTACAATACAATGAGCAGTTCTTC. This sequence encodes CASSSGDLQYNEQFF.

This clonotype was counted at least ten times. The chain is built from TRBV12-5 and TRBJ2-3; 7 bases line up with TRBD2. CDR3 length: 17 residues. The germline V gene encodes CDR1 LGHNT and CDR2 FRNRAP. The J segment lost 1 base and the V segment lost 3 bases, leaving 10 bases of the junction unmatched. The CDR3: CASGFRRLASGTDTQYF. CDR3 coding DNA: TGTGCTAGTGGTTTCCGGAGACTAGCAAGTGGCACAGATACGCAGTATTTT.

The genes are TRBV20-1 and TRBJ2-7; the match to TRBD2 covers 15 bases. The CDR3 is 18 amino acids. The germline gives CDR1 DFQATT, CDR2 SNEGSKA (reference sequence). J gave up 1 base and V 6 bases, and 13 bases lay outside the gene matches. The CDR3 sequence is CSARAPGLAGGRSYEQYF. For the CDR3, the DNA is TGCAGTGCCCGAGCCCCGGGACTAGCGGGAGGTCGGTCCTACGAGCAGTACTTC.

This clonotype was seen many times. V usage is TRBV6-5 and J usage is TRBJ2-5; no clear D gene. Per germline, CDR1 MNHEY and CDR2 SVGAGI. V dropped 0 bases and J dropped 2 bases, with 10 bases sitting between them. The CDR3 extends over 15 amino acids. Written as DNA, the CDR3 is TGTGCCAGCAGTTACTCGGGCCGGGTTCAAGAGACCCAGTACTTC. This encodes CASSYSGRVQETQYF.

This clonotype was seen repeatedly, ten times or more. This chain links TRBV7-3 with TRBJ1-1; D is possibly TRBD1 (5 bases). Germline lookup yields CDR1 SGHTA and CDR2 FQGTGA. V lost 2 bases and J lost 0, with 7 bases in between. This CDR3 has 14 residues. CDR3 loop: CASSLGGMNTEAFF. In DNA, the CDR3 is TGTGCCAGCAGCTTAGGGGGAATGAACACTGAAGCTTTCTTT.

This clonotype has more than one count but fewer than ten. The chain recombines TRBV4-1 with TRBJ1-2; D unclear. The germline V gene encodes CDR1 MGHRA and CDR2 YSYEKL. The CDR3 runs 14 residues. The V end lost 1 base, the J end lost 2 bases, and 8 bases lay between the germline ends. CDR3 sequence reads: CASSQVTGNYGYTF. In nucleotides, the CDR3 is TGCGCCAGCAGCCAAGTTACCGGGAACTATGGCTACACCTTC.

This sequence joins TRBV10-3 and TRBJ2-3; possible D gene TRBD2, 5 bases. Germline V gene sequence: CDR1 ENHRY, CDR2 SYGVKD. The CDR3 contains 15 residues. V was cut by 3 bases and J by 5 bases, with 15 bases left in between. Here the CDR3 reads CAISEPGLYGDTQYF. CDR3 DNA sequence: TGTGCCATCAGTGAACCGGGGTTGTATGGAGATACGCAGTATTTT.

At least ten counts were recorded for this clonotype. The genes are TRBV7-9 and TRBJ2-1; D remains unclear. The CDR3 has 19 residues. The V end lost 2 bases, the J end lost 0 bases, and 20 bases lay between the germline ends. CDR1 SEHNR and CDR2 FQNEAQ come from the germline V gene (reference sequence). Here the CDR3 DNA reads TGTGCCAGCAGCTTAATTTTGGGTGCTAGGCTTAGCTCCTACAATGAGCAGTTCTTC. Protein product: CASSLILGARLSSYNEQFF.

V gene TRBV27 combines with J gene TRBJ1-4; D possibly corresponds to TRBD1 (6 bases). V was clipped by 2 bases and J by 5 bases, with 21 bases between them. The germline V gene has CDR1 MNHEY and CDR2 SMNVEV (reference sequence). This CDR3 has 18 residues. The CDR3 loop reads CASSLKSETRDRNEKLFF. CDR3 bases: TGTGCCAGCAGTTTAAAGTCAGAGACGAGAGACAGGAATGAAAAACTGTTTTTT.

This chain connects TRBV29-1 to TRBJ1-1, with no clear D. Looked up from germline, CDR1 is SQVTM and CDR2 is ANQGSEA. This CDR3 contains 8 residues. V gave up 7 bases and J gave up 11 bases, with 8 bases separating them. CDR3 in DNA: TGCAGCGCCTCGGCCGCTTTCTTT. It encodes CSASAAFF.

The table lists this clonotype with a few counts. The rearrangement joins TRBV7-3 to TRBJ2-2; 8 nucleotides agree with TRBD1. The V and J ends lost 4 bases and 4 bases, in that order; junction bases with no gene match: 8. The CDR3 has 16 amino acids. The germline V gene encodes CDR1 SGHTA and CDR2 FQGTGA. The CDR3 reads CASSYRGTSGTGELFF. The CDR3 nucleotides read TGTGCCAGCAGCTACAGGGGGACTTCGGGCACCGGGGAGCTGTTTTTT.

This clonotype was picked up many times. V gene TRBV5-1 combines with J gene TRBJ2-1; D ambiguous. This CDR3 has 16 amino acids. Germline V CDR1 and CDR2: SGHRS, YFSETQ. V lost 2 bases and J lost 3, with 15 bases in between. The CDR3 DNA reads TGCGCCAGCAGCTTAAGAACTCGAGGCAGCTACAATGAGCAGTTCTTC. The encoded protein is CASSLRTRGSYNEQFF.

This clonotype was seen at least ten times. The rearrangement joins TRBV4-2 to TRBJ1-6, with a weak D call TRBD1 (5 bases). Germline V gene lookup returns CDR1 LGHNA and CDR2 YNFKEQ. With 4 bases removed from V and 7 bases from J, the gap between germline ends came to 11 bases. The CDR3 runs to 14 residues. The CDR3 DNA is TGTGCCAGCAGCCTGACCGGGACGAATTCACCCCTCCACTTT. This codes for CASSLTGTNSPLHF.

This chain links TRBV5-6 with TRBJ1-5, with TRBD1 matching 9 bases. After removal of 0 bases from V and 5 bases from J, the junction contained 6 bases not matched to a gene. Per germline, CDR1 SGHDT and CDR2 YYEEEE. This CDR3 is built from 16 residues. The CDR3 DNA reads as TGTGCCAGCAGCTTGGGACCGGGACAGGGCGATCAGCCCCAGCATTTT. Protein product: CASSLGPGQGDQPQHF.

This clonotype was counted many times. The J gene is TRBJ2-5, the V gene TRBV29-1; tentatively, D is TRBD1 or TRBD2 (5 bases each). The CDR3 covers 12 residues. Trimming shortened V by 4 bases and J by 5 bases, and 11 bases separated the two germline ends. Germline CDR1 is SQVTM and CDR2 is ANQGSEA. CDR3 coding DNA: TGCAGCGTTGCGGGGCATGGGGAGACCCAGTACTTC. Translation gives CSVAGHGETQYF.